This TCR beta chain was recorded in a study of blood T cell repertoires in COVID-19. Study details: Material from acute and convalescent COVID-19 was sourced from the United States, Italy and Spain. Sample material is recorded as cDNA or gDNA derived from T cells, B-cell-depleted T cells, or PBMCs.

In the study's own analysis: Amplification from reference gene primers served as the basis for estimated nucleated cell counts. The protocol was immunoSEQ multiplex PCR, while the TCRdb copy is restricted to in-frame clones and leaves out a portion. V and J calls plus clone size are reproduced from that table; the DNA served to infer D and trimming. The profile shows 70,000 to 100,000 clones, about 86% of them singletons. The sequence came from a man at least 80 years old with active or convalescent COVID-19. Material for sequencing was peripheral blood.

The CDR3 loop reads CASSPGLNYGYTF. In nucleotides, the CDR3 is TGTGCCAGCAGCCCAGGGCTCAACTATGGCTACACCTTC. The chain combines TRBV5-4 with TRBJ1-2; D is possibly TRBD1 (5 bases). Looked up from germline, CDR1 is SGHNT and CDR2 is YYREEE (reference sequence). Trimming removed 4 bases at V and 2 bases at J, with 9 bases between. This CDR3 is built from 13 residues.